A few counts support the clone carrying this T cell receptor beta chain. What it binds is not known. Library preparation (for TCRbeta) was performed with unique molecular identifiers. TCRdb used MiXCR to reprocess the PCR reads, holding one entry per CDR3 protein. The table includes about 58,000 distinct CDR3 sequences, approximately 43% detected once. CDR3 length equals 12 residues. Trimming removed 8 bases at V and 2 bases at J, with 8 bases between. CDR1 and CDR2 from the germline V gene are LNHNV and YYDKDF (reference sequence). The data were obtained in a study of T-cell reconstitution after alpha-beta-depleted transplantation in children. Broader study findings: Newly produced T cells mostly accounted for T-cell counts and diversity one year post-transplant. Diversity of TCRbeta at day 60 was high in some patients, arising from surviving recipient T cells and thymic progenitors. Several hundred rapidly expanded clones from non-depleted graft cells reportedly supplied alpha-beta T cells about two months post-transplant.

The chain combines TRBV15 with TRBJ2-3; the D is unclear. The sequence came from a male patient aged 10 to 17 who had a stem cell transplant for acute lymphoblastic leukemia, so the T cells may come from the graft donor. The sequences come from PBMCs, mostly from graft donor cells, collected 360 days after TCRalphabeta/CD19-depleted stem cell transplant. The CDR3 region has the DNA TGTGCCACCCAAGACTTCACAGATACGCAGTATTTT. As protein: CATQDFTDTQYF.